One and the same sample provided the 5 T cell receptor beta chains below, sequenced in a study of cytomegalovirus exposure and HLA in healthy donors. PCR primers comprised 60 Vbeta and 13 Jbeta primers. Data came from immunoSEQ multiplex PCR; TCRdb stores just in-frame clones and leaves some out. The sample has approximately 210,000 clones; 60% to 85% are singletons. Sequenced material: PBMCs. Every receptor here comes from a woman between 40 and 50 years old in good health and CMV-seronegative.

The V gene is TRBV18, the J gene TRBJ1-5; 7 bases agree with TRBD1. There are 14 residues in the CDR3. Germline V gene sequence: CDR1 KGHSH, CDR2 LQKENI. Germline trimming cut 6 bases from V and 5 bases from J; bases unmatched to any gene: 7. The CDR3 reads CASSPQGGDQPQHF. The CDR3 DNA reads TGTGCCAGCTCCCCGCAGGGGGGAGATCAGCCCCAGCATTTT.

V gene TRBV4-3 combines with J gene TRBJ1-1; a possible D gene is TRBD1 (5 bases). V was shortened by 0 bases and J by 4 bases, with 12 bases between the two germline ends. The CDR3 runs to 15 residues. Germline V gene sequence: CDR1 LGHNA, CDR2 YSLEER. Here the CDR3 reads CASSQEPGLVTEAFF. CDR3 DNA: TGCGCCAGCAGCCAAGAACCAGGGCTGGTCACTGAAGCTTTCTTT.

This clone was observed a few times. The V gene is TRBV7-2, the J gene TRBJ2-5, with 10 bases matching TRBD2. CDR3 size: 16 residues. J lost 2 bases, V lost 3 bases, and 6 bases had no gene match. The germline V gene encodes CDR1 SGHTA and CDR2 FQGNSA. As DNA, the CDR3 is TGTGCCAGCAGCTTGGCTAGCGGGAGTGGGCAAGAGACCCAGTACTTC. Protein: CASSLASGSGQETQYF.

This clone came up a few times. For the CDR3, the DNA is TGCAGCGTTGTAGCTAGCGGGGGTCGAAAAGAGACCCAGTACTTC. Translation gives CSVVASGGRKETQYF. V is TRBV29-1 and J is TRBJ2-5, with 10 bases that match TRBD2. The CDR3 loop spans 15 amino acids. The junction had 8 bases not matched to a gene; V was cut back by 4 bases and J by 3 bases. Germline CDR1 reads SQVTM; CDR2 reads ANQGSEA.

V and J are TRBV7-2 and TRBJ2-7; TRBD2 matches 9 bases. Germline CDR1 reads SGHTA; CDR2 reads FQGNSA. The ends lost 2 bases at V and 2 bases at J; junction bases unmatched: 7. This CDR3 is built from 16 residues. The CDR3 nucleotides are TGTGCCAGCAGCTTAACGCGGGCTAGCGGGACCTACGAGCAGTACTTC. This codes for CASSLTRASGTYEQYF.